The T cell receptor beta chain under discussion was sequenced for a study of T cell responses to AZD1222 COVID-19 vaccine (dated by TCRdb to the early 2020s). In terms of the full investigation: TCR sequencing covered some 250 trial participants: nearly 210 given two doses of AZD1222 and 26 given two doses of MenACWY control vaccine. Trial participants were enrolled by age into 18-55, 56-69 and 70-plus year subgroups, with roughly 150, 30 and 60 TCR-sequenced participants respectively.

The CDR3 regions of human TCRbeta chains were analyzed by immunosequencing. Turning to the authors' computational methods: TCRs in the repertoires were compared against a reference library of SARS-CoV-2-specific TCRs that had been generated with the MIRA antigen-specificity platform. Breadth was defined as the fraction of unique TCRs that were SARS-CoV-2-associated, and depth was defined as the fraction of total T cells that were SARS-CoV-2-associated. Each spike-specific TCR was assigned to its reactive spike region and to a CD4 or CD8 class using the MIRA data. Log10-transformed breadth and depth values were compared by one-way ANOVA with Sidak's multiple comparisons tests. This immuneACCESS table, as held by TCRdb, lists in-frame sequences with V and J called but not all clones. Of the missing ones, under half trace to an unresolved V gene in checked studies; the others have no known cause. V, J and clone size reflect that table, while D and trimming were determined from the DNA. The sample has 40,000 to 55,000 clones on record, around nine tenths of them singletons. Jointly, the top ten make up around 1.1% of the sample.

Overall study results and their limits: Most participants were white British and females outnumbered males, and the authors suggested that clonal diversity may have been underestimated. After two AZD1222 doses, both the breadth and the depth of spike-specific TCRs were significantly higher than at day 0 and than in MenACWY recipients. CD4 TCRs associated with the vaccine covered the entire spike protein, and the dominant responses were in regions 160-218 and 743-854. Reportedly, close to half of the unique spike-specific TCRs recognized epitopes lying outside the regions that are mutated in the B.1.351 and B.1.1.7 variants. Conclusions about previously exposed vaccinees are limited because only six or seven AZD1222 recipients were SARS-CoV-2 seropositive at baseline. Because no samples from the day 14 peak response were available, repertoires could be characterized only after the peak T cell response. In the small 56-69-year group, the increase in depth fell short of significance, most likely because of low power.

Details on this clone: Its antigen remains unidentified. Nothing much larger sits one base from this clone, and base qualities are not available.

The CDR3 holds 12 amino acids from the cysteine to the phenylalanine. Left in the record is the CDR3 DNA by itself, 36 bases read in frame from the first base. For CDR1 and CDR2, the germline V gene lists SGHVS and FNYEAQ. V gives up 4 bases and J gives up 4 bases, and the segment between their germline ends measures 6 bases. Sample time point, as interpreted from the label and publication: about 28 days (+/-7) after the second vaccine dose. AZD1222 recipients whose second dose came at about 4 weeks and those whose second dose came at about 12 weeks were combined into one group, since spike-specific TCR depth and breadth did not differ between the two schedules. Samples from vaccinated people were obtained from the UK trials COV001 and COV002, which included a single-blind randomized controlled phase 2/3 trial of AZD1222 (ChAdOx1 nCoV-19) in healthy adults. Trial participant PBMC samples were collected at day 0 and day 28 after the second dose for TCRbeta chain sequencing.

This sequence was found in an adult who received the AZD1222 COVID-19 vaccine. The specimen comprised peripheral blood, sampled 28 days after the second AZD1222 dose. The chain uses TRBV7-6 and TRBJ2-3; the D gene lacks a confident call. The CDR3: CASSWISDTQYF. The nucleotides read TGTGCCAGCAGCTGGATCTCAGATACGCAGTATTTT.